One and the same sample provided the 22 T cell receptor beta chains below, sequenced in a study of beta chain features in type 1 diabetes. Sequencing targeted expressed TCRB transcripts, as all isolated RNA had been reverse transcribed. Assay: immunoSEQ multiplex PCR; the TCRdb copy retains only in-frame clones and omits some. The sample holds 390,000 or so clones, around 14% seen once. The material sequenced was naive CD4+ T cells from blood. These TCRs come from a man aged 30 to 45 in good health.

The chain carries TRBV2 and TRBJ2-5; 13 positions agree with TRBD2. V trimming: 3 bases; J trimming: 13 bases; junction bases outside the gene matches: 8. Germline V CDR1 and CDR2: SNHLY, FYNNEI. The CDR3 is 14 residues long. In nucleotides, the CDR3 is TGTGCCAGCAGTGAGGGACTAGCGGGACAGTTCCGGTACTTC. Amino acids: CASSEGLAGQFRYF.

The chain employs TRBV5-1 and TRBJ2-3, with unresolved D. V dropped 0 bases and J dropped 2 bases, with 7 bases sitting between them. Per the germline V gene, CDR1 is SGHRS and CDR2 is YFSETQ. CDR3 size: 14 residues. The CDR3 coding sequence is TGCGCCAGCAGCTTGGTTGAGCTCACAGATACGCAGTATTTT. Translation gives CASSLVELTDTQYF. The variable domain in full, completed from reference TRBV5-1 and TRBJ2-3, reads KAGVTQTPRYLIKTRGQQVTLSCSPISGHRSVSWYQQTPGQGLQFLFEYFSETQRNKGNFPGRFSGRQFSNSRSEMNVSTLELGDSALYLCASSLVELTDTQYFGPGTRLTVL.

The chain links TRBV7-8 to TRBJ2-6; 7 bases map to TRBD1. The junction had 13 bases not matched to a gene; V was cut back by 5 bases and J by 0 bases. The V gene's germline CDR1 is SGHVS and CDR2 FQNEAQ. The CDR3 totals 19 residues. The CDR3 protein is CASSPQTGTASSGANVLTF. The CDR3 nucleotides are TGTGCCAGCAGCCCGCAGACCGGGACAGCAAGCTCTGGGGCCAACGTCCTGACTTTC.

The rearrangement joins TRBV4-3 to TRBJ2-7, with 12 bases aligning to TRBD1. Trimming at V came to 4 bases and at J to 3 bases, leaving 7 bases not matched to a gene. This CDR3 is built from 16 residues. Looked up from germline, CDR1 is LGHNA and CDR2 is YSLEER. The CDR3 DNA follows: TGCGCCAGCAGCCGAGCCGGGACAGGGGGCATCTACGAGCAGTACTTC. Translating it yields CASSRAGTGGIYEQYF.

The chain recombines TRBV6-5 with TRBJ2-7; tentatively, D is TRBD2 (5 bases). Per the germline V gene, CDR1 is MNHEY and CDR2 is SVGAGI. Deletions cut 5 bases from V and 3 bases from J, with 14 bases between. The CDR3 contains 14 residues. CDR3 nucleotides: TGTGCCAGCAGTAAGCGGACTGAAAACTACGAGCAGTACTTC. Translating gives CASSKRTENYEQYF.

This clone came up a few times. The chain combines TRBV29-1 with TRBJ1-2, with D unclear. There are 8 residues in the CDR3. Germline loops: CDR1 SQVTM, CDR2 ANQGSEA. The ends were cut back, 5 bases at V and 7 bases at J, with 2 bases in the middle. The CDR3 is CSVPGYTF. Written as DNA, the CDR3 is TGCAGCGTTCCTGGCTACACCTTC.

This chain links TRBV21-1 with TRBJ2-5; the table's D call TRBD2 went unverified against the DNA. TRBV21-1 is reported as a pseudogene. This CDR3 is built from 18 residues. CDR3 region: CASTNRDLVCQYQETQYF. The CDR3 region has the DNA TGTGCCAGCACCAACCGGGACTTAGTCTGCCAGTACCAAGAGACCCAGTACTTC.

There are a few counts of this clone. The rearrangement joins TRBV12-5 to TRBJ2-1; D may be TRBD2 (6 bases). This CDR3 contains 14 residues. CDR1 LGHNT and CDR2 FRNRAP come from the germline V gene. Trimming pared 1 base from V and 4 bases from J, leaving 8 bases between. CDR3 sequence (DNA): TGTGCTAGTGGTTTGGCGACTAGATACAATGAGCAGTTCTTC. The encoded protein is CASGLATRYNEQFF. Supplemented by reference TRBV12-5 and TRBJ2-1, the full variable domain reads DARVTQTPRHKVTEMGQEVTMRCQPILGHNTVFWYRQTMMQGLELLAYFRNRAPLDDSGMPKDRFSAEMPDATLATLKIQPSEPRDSAVYFCASGLATRYNEQFFGPGTRLTVL.

This clone was found a few times. This rearrangement joins TRBV29-1 to TRBJ1-1, with D possibly being TRBD1 (5 bases). V was cut by 1 base and J by 11 bases, with 14 bases left in between. CDR3 length equals 12 residues. Germline V gene sequence: CDR1 SQVTM, CDR2 ANQGSEA. CDR3 amino acids: CSVEGSREGAFF. The CDR3 bases are TGCAGCGTTGAAGGTAGCAGGGAGGGGGCTTTCTTT.

The V and J genes are TRBV29-1 and TRBJ2-1; 12 nucleotides match TRBD1. The germline V gene encodes CDR1 SQVTM and CDR2 ANQGSEA. The CDR3 has 15 amino acids. V was pared by 6 bases and J by 7 bases, with 10 bases of the junction left unmatched. CDR3 sequence (DNA): TGCAGCGTCGATTCCCGGGACAGGGGGCCGAATGAGCAGTTCTTC. This gives the protein CSVDSRDRGPNEQFF.

V usage is TRBV6-6 and J usage is TRBJ2-7; 10 bases line up with TRBD1. With 2 bases clipped from V and 4 bases from J, the junction kept 5 bases outside the gene matches. CDR3 length: 15 residues. Germline V CDR1 and CDR2: MNHNY, SVGAGI (reference sequence). The CDR3 nucleotides are TGTGCCAGCAGTTACGCACCGGGACAGGGGTACGAGCAGTACTTC. Protein sequence: CASSYAPGQGYEQYF.

This clone was counted between two and nine times. V and J are TRBV11-2 and TRBJ1-1; TRBD1 is a possible D gene (5 bases). CDR3 length: 14 amino acids. Trimming stripped 2 bases from V and 1 base from J, with 8 bases between. The germline V gene encodes CDR1 SGHAT and CDR2 FQNNGV. The CDR3 here is CASSLRGRNTEAFF. CDR3 nucleotide sequence: TGTGCCAGCAGCTTACGGGGGAGGAACACTGAAGCTTTCTTT.

J is TRBJ1-1 and V is TRBV9; weak D call: TRBD1 (6 bases). The V end lost 3 bases, the J end lost 1 base, and 13 bases lay between the germline ends. The CDR3 runs 15 residues. Germline CDR1 reads SGDLS; CDR2 reads YYNGEE. The CDR3 bases are TGTGCCAGCAGCGCTGGGGGGGCCTCGAACACTGAAGCTTTCTTT. It specifies CASSAGGASNTEAFF.

In its sample, this clone was seen many times. The chain carries TRBV29-1 and TRBJ2-1; D might be TRBD1 (6 bases). The V gene's germline CDR1 is SQVTM and CDR2 ANQGSEA. CDR3 length equals 14 residues. The CDR3 DNA reads TGCAGTCTAAAGAAGACAGGTATCTACAATGAGCAGTTCTTC. Translation gives CSLKKTGIYNEQFF.

The V call is TRBV18, the J call TRBJ2-3; D is undetermined. The CDR3 runs to 10 residues. Deletions cut 4 bases from V and 5 bases from J, with 1 base between. Germline V lookup: CDR1 KGHSH, CDR2 LQKENI. CDR3 region: CASSQDTQYF. The CDR3 DNA is TGTGCCAGCTCACAAGATACGCAGTATTTT. The variable domain in full, with the rest retrieved from reference TRBV18 and TRBJ2-3, is NAGVMQNPRHLVRRRGQEARLRCSPMKGHSHVYWYRQLPEEGLKFMVYLQKENIIDESGMPKERFSAEFPKEGPSILRIQQVVRGDSAAYFCASSQDTQYFGPGTRLTVL.

This clone occurred a few times. This chain connects TRBV19 to TRBJ2-1, with TRBD2 as a possible D gene (5 bases). The CDR3 covers 12 residues. The germline gives CDR1 LNHDA, CDR2 SQIVND (reference sequence). Trimming pared 8 bases from V and 6 bases from J, leaving 11 bases between. The CDR3 loop is CASSGMGNEQFF. CDR3 coding DNA: TGTGCCAGTTCCGGGATGGGCAATGAGCAGTTCTTC.

The rearrangement uses TRBV14 and TRBJ2-1; TRBD1 matches 8 bases. Trimming at V came to 0 bases and at J to 4 bases, leaving 20 bases not matched to a gene. Germline CDR1 reads SGHDN; CDR2 reads FVKESK. The CDR3 is 21 amino acids. CDR3 DNA: TGTGCCAGCAGCCAAGATCTGATATCGCCTTTACAGGGGGTCAGGTACAATGAGCAGTTCTTC. Its translation: CASSQDLISPLQGVRYNEQFF.

The genes are TRBV11-3 and TRBJ2-7; 7 bases agree with TRBD1. Germline CDR1 and CDR2: SGHNT and YENEEA. This CDR3 region has 12 residues. Losses at the gene ends were 6 bases for V and 5 bases for J; bases not matched to a gene: 4. The CDR3 spells CASRATGDEQYV. CDR3 in DNA: TGTGCCAGCAGGGCAACAGGGGACGAGCAGTACGTC.

J is TRBJ1-6 and V is TRBV25-1, with 8 bases identical to TRBD1. The CDR3 runs to 14 residues. Germline V gene lookup returns CDR1 MGHDK and CDR2 SYGVNS. The trim removed 6 bases at V and 7 bases at J, leaving 5 bases unmatched. CDR3: CASSSTGANSPLHF. The CDR3 nucleotides read TGTGCCAGCAGCTCGACAGGGGCAAATTCACCCCTCCACTTT.

The chain joins TRBV7-9 to TRBJ2-3, with D maybe TRBD2 (6 bases). Trimming left V 8 bases short and J 0 bases short, with 15 bases between. The CDR3 extends over 15 amino acids. Germline V CDR1 and CDR2: SEHNR, FQNEAQ (reference sequence). CDR3 loop: CASGPGGLSTDTQYF. The CDR3 DNA reads as TGTGCCAGCGGCCCCGGGGGACTTAGCACAGATACGCAGTATTTT.

This clone was found a few times. The V and J genes are TRBV30 and TRBJ1-1; a weak D match, TRBD1 (5 bases). Germline values: CDR1 GTSNPN, CDR2 SVGIG (reference sequence). This CDR3 region has 11 residues. Deletions cut 4 bases from V and 6 bases from J, with 9 bases between. The CDR3: CAWNAGSEAFF. DNA of the CDR3: TGTGCCTGGAATGCAGGGTCTGAAGCTTTCTTT.

This clone was counted only a few times. The gene calls are TRBV2 and TRBJ2-2; D may be TRBD1 (6 bases). Trimming pared 3 bases from V and 2 bases from J, leaving 10 bases between. CDR3 length: 15 residues. Germline assignment: CDR1 SNHLY and CDR2 FYNNEI. CDR3 in DNA: TGTGCCAGCAGTGATCCGGGACAAAACACCGGGGAGCTGTTTTTT. This encodes CASSDPGQNTGELFF. Full variable domain (rest looked up from reference TRBV2 and TRBJ2-2): EPEVTQTPSHQVTQMGQEVILRCVPISNHLYFYWYRQILGQKVEFLVSFYNNEISEKSEIFDDQFSVERPDGSNFTLKIRSTKLEDSAMYFCASSDPGQNTGELFFGEGSRLTVL.